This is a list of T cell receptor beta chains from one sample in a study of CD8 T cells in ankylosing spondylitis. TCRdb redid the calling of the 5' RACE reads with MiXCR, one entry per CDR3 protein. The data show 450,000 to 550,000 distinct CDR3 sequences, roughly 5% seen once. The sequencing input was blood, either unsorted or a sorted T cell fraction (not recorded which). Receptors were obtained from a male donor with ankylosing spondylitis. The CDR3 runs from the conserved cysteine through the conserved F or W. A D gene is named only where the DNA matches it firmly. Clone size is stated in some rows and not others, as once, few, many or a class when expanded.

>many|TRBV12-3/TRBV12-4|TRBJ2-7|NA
TGTGCCAGCAGTTCCAGGACCACCTCCTACGAGCAGTACTTC
CASSSRTTSYEQYF
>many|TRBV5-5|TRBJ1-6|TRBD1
TGTGCCAGCAGCTTGGGGGACAGGGTAAATTCACCCCTCCACTTT
CASSLGDRVNSPLHF
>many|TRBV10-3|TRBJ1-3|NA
TGTGCCATCAGTGAGTCGCAGGGTTACACCATATATTTT
CAISESQGYTIYF
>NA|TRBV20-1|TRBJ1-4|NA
TGCAGTGCTTTTAGGGGCCCGAATGAAAAACTGTTTTTT
CSAFRGPNEKLFF
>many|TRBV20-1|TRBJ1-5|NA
TGCAGTGCCCCTCGACGGGGGAGAGTTGGGCAGCCCCAGCATTTT
CSAPRRGRVGQPQHF
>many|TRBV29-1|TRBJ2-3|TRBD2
TGCAGCGTTGGCCTAGCGGGGGACCTCACAGATACGCAGTATTTT
CSVGLAGDLTDTQYF
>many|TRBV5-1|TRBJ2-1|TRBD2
TGCGCCAGCAGCTCGCAAACCGGGACTAGCTTTTACAATGAGCAGTTCTTC
CASSSQTGTSFYNEQFF
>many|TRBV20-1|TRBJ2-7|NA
TGCAGTGCCCCAGGACGGGTGACCTACGAGCAGTACTTC
CSAPGRVTYEQYF
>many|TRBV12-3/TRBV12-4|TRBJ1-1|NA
TGTGCCAGCAGTTTAGGACAACTTGGGGCTTTCTTT
CASSLGQLGAFF
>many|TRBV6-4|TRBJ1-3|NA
TGTGCCAGCAACCACCGTTCTGGACAGACTCGAACTACTTACTCTGGAAACACCATATATTTT
CASNHRSGQTRTTYSGNTIYF
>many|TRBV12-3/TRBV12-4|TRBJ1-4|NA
TGTGCCAGCAGTTTAGGCGAGGATAATGAAAAACTGTTTTTT
CASSLGEDNEKLFF
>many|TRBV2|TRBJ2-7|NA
TGTGCCAGCAGGGACCTAACCTACGAGCAGTACTTC
CASRDLTYEQYF
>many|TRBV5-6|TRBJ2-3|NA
TGTGCCAGCAGCTTGGCCCTGGATACGCAGTATTTT
CASSLALDTQYF
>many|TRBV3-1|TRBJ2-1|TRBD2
TGTGCCAGCAGCCAATCCAGCGGGAGTTACAATGAGCAGTTCTTC
CASSQSSGSYNEQFF
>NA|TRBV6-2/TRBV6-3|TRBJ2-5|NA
TGTGCCACCAACACAGAGGTCACCCAGTACTTC
CATNTEVTQYF
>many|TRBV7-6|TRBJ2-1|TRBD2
TGTGCCAGCAGCTACGGGACTAGCGGAATCTACAATGAGCAGTTCTTC
CASSYGTSGIYNEQFF
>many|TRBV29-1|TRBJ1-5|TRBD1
TGCAGCGTCCCCCCCGGGACAGTACTTAGCAATCAGCCCCAGCATTTT
CSVPPGTVLSNQPQHF
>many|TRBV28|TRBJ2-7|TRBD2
TGTGCCAGCAGTTTACCTAGCGGGAGAAGGGAGCAGTACTTC
CASSLPSGRREQYF
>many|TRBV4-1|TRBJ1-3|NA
TGCGCCAGCAGCCAAGAATCGATCGGAAACACCATATATTTT
CASSQESIGNTIYF
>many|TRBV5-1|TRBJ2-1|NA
TGCGCCAGCAGCTCGACGACTAGTCATGACTACAATGAGCAGTTCTTC
CASSSTTSHDYNEQFF
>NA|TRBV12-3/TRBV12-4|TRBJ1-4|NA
TGTGCCAGCAGTTTTGGGGTGGCTAATGAAAAACTGTTTTTT
CASSFGVANEKLFF
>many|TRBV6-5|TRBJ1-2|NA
TGTGCCAGCAGTTCTCAGATACAGGGATTCCACACCTTC
CASSSQIQGFHTF
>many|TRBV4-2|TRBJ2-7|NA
TGTGCCAGCAGCCAGTCGGGTCTTGTCTACGAGCAGTACTTC
CASSQSGLVYEQYF
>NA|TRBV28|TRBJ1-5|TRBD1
TGTGCCAGCAGTTTGAGTCCGGACAGGGGGCTGGATCAGCCCCAGCATTTT
CASSLSPDRGLDQPQHF
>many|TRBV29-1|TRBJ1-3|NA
TGCAGCGTTGGTACCGGAAACACCATATATTTT
CSVGTGNTIYF
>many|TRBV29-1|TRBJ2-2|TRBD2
TGCAGCGTTGCCGGGACTAGCGCATTGATCACCGGGGAGCTGTTTTTT
CSVAGTSALITGELFF
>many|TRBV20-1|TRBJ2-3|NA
TGCAGTGCTGAAACAGGGACTGCACGCACAGATACGCAGTATTTT
CSAETGTARTDTQYF
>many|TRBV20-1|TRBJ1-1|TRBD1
TGCAGTGGGACGGGACAGGGGCGCACTGAAGCTTTCTTT
CSGTGQGRTEAFF
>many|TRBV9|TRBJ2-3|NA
TGTGCCAGCAGCGACGACGGGCTGATGGGGACGCAGTATTTT
CASSDDGLMGTQYF
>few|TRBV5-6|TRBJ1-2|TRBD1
TGTGCCAGCAGCTTGGGAGGACAGGTTGTTGGCTATGGCTACACCTTC
CASSLGGQVVGYGYTF
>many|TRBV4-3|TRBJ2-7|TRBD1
TGCGCCAGCAGCCAAAGAGGGGACAGGGTCGACGAGCAGTACTTC
CASSQRGDRVDEQYF
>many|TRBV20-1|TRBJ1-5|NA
TGCAGTGCTACAGGGGAGAATCAGCCCCAGCATTTT
CSATGENQPQHF
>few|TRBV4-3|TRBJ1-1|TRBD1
TGCGCCAGCAGACAGGGGAGAGGAACTGAAGCTTTCTTT
CASRQGRGTEAFF
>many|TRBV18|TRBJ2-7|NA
TGTGCCAGCTCACCTGACAGGCTATACGAGCAGTACTTC
CASSPDRLYEQYF
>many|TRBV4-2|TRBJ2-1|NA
TGTGCCAGCAGCCGCCCCGGGTACGAGGGCGGCAATGAGCAGTTCTTC
CASSRPGYEGGNEQFF
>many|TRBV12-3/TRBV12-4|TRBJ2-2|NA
TGTGCCAGCAGCTCCTGGTGGGACACCGGGGAGCTGTTTTTT
CASSSWWDTGELFF
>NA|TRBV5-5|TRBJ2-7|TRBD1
TGTGCCAGCAGCTTGTCGCGGACAGGAAAAGGTTACGAGCAGTACTTC
CASSLSRTGKGYEQYF
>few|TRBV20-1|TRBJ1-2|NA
TGCAGTGCTAGGGCCAGTTCTGGGGACTATGGCTACACCTTC
CSARASSGDYGYTF
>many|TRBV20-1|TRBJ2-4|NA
TGCAGTGTCGGCCAGGGGAGAAACATTCAGTACTTC
CSVGQGRNIQYF
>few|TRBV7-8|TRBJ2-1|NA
TGTGCTAAACCCCGGGACCCCTACAATGAGCAGTTCTTC
CAKPRDPYNEQFF